This T cell receptor beta chain was observed in a study of a mutant IDH1 vaccine in newly diagnosed glioma. Study as a whole: Vaccination started 4-6 weeks after radiotherapy alone, or with temozolomide cycles. Every participant had undergone radiotherapy, temozolomide, or both before, and most underwent both. Patients under treatment included about 60% males and approximately 38% females and had a mean age of around 40 years.

Remarks on this clone: Antigen: not known.

Germline lookup yields CDR1 LNHDA and CDR2 SQIVND (reference sequence). V was trimmed by 0 bases and J by 5 bases, leaving 8 bases between them. This CDR3 region has 14 residues. Stated time point: week 5, during vaccination. The study gave 300 ug of mutant IDH1 20-mer peptide per vaccine dose, with topical imiquimod. Only in-frame clones appear in the TCRdb table, and some are missing; sequencing was by immunoSEQ multiplex PCR. The profile shows roughly 34,000 clones, around 81% of them singletons. The chain links TRBV19 to TRBJ1-5; D not certain. The TCR originated in a man aged 50 or older with glioma. This specimen was PBMCs, taken from a glioma patient whose treatment included an IDH1 peptide vaccine. CDR3 in DNA: TGTGCCAGTAGTATAGATCTCGGAGATCAGCCCCAGCATTTT. Protein sequence: CASSIDLGDQPQHF.